Reported below is one T cell receptor (beta chain). This sample stems from a study of blood T cell repertoires in COVID-19. About the study: The United States, Italy and Spain provided the acute and convalescent COVID-19 samples. PBMCs, B-cell-depleted T cells, or T cells provided the cDNA or gDNA that made up the material.

Original processing methods: Reference gene primer amplification yielded estimated nucleated cell counts. Produced via immunoSEQ multiplex PCR; TCRdb's table is partial and in-frame only. From that table come the V and J calls and clone size; the DNA was used to work out D and trimming. The sample includes approximately 120,000 clones, roughly 86% seen only once; the top ten take 5% to 6%. The CDR3 extends over 11 amino acids. Trimming left V 4 bases short and J 9 bases short, with 7 bases between. Germline-derived CDR1 and CDR2 are SGHDN and FVKESK. This receptor was identified in a human donor in a cohort sampled during active COVID-19. The chain carries TRBV14 and TRBJ2-1; D remains ambiguous. The specimen sequenced was peripheral blood. Written as DNA, the CDR3 is TGTGCCAGCAGCCTGATCGGTGAGCAGTTCTTC. Amino acid sequence: CASSLIGEQFF.